A single T cell receptor beta chain is shown here with its context. The antigen is undetermined. This sample was taken from a study of cytomegalovirus exposure and HLA in healthy donors. In the study overall: Clustering assigned approximately 78% of the 350 to 400 genotyped donors to the Caucasian-associated ancestry cluster. The study's findings and limits: Apart from CMV serostatus, no immune exposure information was available.

PCR primers comprised 60 Vbeta and 13 Jbeta primers. Clones were sequenced by immunoSEQ multiplex PCR, and TCRdb holds only the in-frame ones, with some missing. The table shows 100,000 to 150,000 clones, with about four fifths occurring only once. Germline values: CDR1 MNHEY, CDR2 SMNVEV (reference sequence). Trimming left V 0 bases short and J 11 bases short, with 13 bases between. The CDR3 runs to 13 residues. The receptor comes from a man between 40 and 49 years old in good health and CMV-seronegative. Source material: PBMCs. V is TRBV27 and J is TRBJ2-5; tentative D call: TRBD2 (5 bases). CDR3 protein: CASSLSEKWEQYF. The CDR3, as DNA: TGTGCCAGCAGTTTATCTGAGAAGTGGGAGCAGTACTTC.